Following are 9 T cell receptor beta chains from one sample sequenced in a study of T cell responses to AZD1222 COVID-19 vaccine. Here immunoSEQ multiplex PCR was the method, and the copy in TCRdb shows in-frame clones only, minus some. The sample records some 280,000 clones, 94% being singletons. This specimen consisted of peripheral blood, obtained 28 days after the second AZD1222 dose. The source is an adult who received the AZD1222 COVID-19 vaccine.

This clone was seen once. The chain employs TRBV3-1 (or the pseudogene TRBV3-2) and TRBJ2-7, with D perhaps matching TRBD1 (6 bases). Germline CDR1 and CDR2: LGHDT and YNNKEL (reference sequence). The V gene lost 5 bases and the J gene lost 5 bases, with 19 bases spanning the gap. The CDR3 has 15 residues. As DNA, the CDR3 is TGTGCCAGCAGCATACGACCGGGACGGACAGACGAGCAGTACTTC. Translation gives CASSIRPGRTDEQYF.

The chain links TRBV15 to TRBJ2-5; 9 nucleotides match TRBD2. The ends lost 4 bases at V and 4 bases at J; junction bases unmatched: 4. CDR1 is LNHNV and CDR2 is YYDKDF in the germline V gene (reference sequence). This CDR3 comprises 14 residues. Here the CDR3 reads CATSTRGGPETQYF. For the CDR3, the DNA is TGTGCCACCAGCACGCGGGGGGGTCCAGAGACCCAGTACTTC.

This clone occurred once. The rearrangement joins TRBV18 to TRBJ1-1; D unclear. V was pared by 0 bases and J by 1 base, with 12 bases between. Germline V gene lookup returns CDR1 KGHSH and CDR2 LQKENI. This CDR3 comprises 16 residues. The CDR3 region is CASSPPNDRQNTEAFF. The CDR3 DNA follows: TGTGCCAGCTCACCACCAAATGATCGGCAGAACACTGAAGCTTTCTTT.

The chain carries TRBV12-2 and TRBJ2-5; TRBD1 is taken as the D call from the table, unchecked against the DNA. TRBV12-2 is a known pseudogene. The CDR3 covers 19 residues. The CDR3 nucleotides are TGTGCAAGTCGCTTCCCGCTGCAACGACAGTACGTGGGTCAAGAGACCCAGTACTTC. Encoded protein: CASRFPLQRQYVGQETQYF.

The chain couples TRBV7-8 to TRBJ1-5; no clear D. In germline, CDR1 is SGHVS, CDR2 FQNEAQ. This CDR3 region has 13 residues. Trimming left V 4 bases short and J 4 bases short, with 8 bases between. The DNA of the CDR3 is TGTGCCAGCAGCTCCACAGAAAATCAGCCCCAGCATTTT. It translates to CASSSTENQPQHF.

The chain links TRBV3-1 (or the pseudogene TRBV3-2) to TRBJ2-2, with D uncertain. Per germline, CDR1 LGHDT and CDR2 YNNKEL (reference sequence). V dropped 2 bases and J dropped 4 bases, with 8 bases sitting between them. This CDR3 has 14 residues. CDR3 DNA sequence: TGTGCCAGCAGCCAAATCGAGATCACCGGGGAGCTGTTTTTT. This encodes CASSQIEITGELFF.

This clone appeared once. The rearrangement joins TRBV13 to TRBJ2-7; TRBD1 aligns across 9 bases. Germline values: CDR1 PRHDT, CDR2 FYEKMQ (reference sequence). J was trimmed by 7 bases and V by 6 bases; bases with no gene match: 13. This CDR3 comprises 15 residues. This CDR3 reads CASRHRGRGAREQYF. In DNA form, the CDR3 reads TGTGCCAGCAGACACAGGGGGCGCGGAGCACGGGAGCAGTACTTC.

The rearrangement uses TRBV5-1 and TRBJ1-2, with D unresolved. Trimming removed 0 bases from V and 8 bases from J, with 14 bases in between. This CDR3 comprises 14 residues. Germline V lookup: CDR1 SGHRS, CDR2 YFSETQ. DNA of the CDR3: TGCGCCAGCAGCTTGGGGGATACCTCGCCCGGCTACACCTTC. It is translated as CASSLGDTSPGYTF.

This clone was detected only once. This sample includes further DNA sequences coding for the same CDR3. The chain links TRBV28 to TRBJ1-2; 7 positions match TRBD1. CDR1 and CDR2 (germline): MDHEN, SYDVKM. The CDR3 covers 13 residues. J lost 3 bases, V lost 4 bases, and 2 bases had no gene match. The CDR3 here is CASSSGGYYGYTF. CDR3 bases: TGTGCCAGCAGTTCAGGGGGATACTATGGCTACACCTTC.